This entry lists 20 T cell receptor beta chains sequenced from one sample in a study of T cell responses to AZD1222 COVID-19 vaccine (TCRdb year 2021). The protocol used for the library was the immunoSEQ multiplex PCR assay. Drawn from immuneACCESS, this table holds only the in-frame rearrangements with V and J called that TCRdb kept. Clones are partly lost; checked studies trace under half to an unresolved V gene and leave the rest unexplained. For this sample there are about 120,000 clones; 85% to 90% appear just once. The ten most abundant clones make up around 10% of the sample. Sample time point, as interpreted from the label and publication: baseline before first vaccination. This material consisted of peripheral blood, taken on day 0 of AZD1222 vaccination. The receptors were sampled from an adult in good health.

The chain joins TRBV9 to TRBJ2-1, with 8 bases lining up with TRBD2. After removal of 0 bases from V and 6 bases from J, the junction contained 5 bases not matched to a gene. The CDR3 contains 15 residues. Germline lookup yields CDR1 SGDLS and CDR2 YYNGEE. Written as DNA, the CDR3 is TGTGCCAGCAGCGTAGCGCTAGCGGGCAGCAATGAGCAGTTCTTC. Translating gives CASSVALAGSNEQFF. Full variable domain (missing parts from reference TRBV9 and TRBJ2-1): DSGVTQTPKHLITATGQRVTLRCSPRSGDLSVYWYQQSLDQGLQFLIQYYNGEERAKGNILERFSAQQFPDLHSELNLSSLELGDSALYFCASSVALAGSNEQFFGPGTRLTVL.

The chain recombines TRBV7-6 with TRBJ2-5, with TRBD2 matching over 11 bases. There are 15 residues in the CDR3. V lost 5 bases to trimming and J lost 5 bases; unmatched junction nucleotides: 7. Germline assignment: CDR1 SGHVS and CDR2 FNYEAQ. CDR3 in DNA: TGTGCCAGCAGCCCGTTAGCGGGAGGGGTGGAGACCCAGTACTTC. Translation: CASSPLAGGVETQYF.

CDR3 in DNA: TGTGCCAGCAGCCGGGACAGATACTCCTACGAGCAGTACTTC. Translated: CASSRDRYSYEQYF. This chain uses TRBV4-2 with TRBJ2-7, with TRBD1 matching over 7 bases. CDR3 length: 14 residues. V lost 4 bases and J lost 0; bases outside the gene matches: 3. Germline V gives CDR1 LGHNA, CDR2 YNFKEQ.

The chain carries TRBV9 and TRBJ1-6, with 7 bases fitting TRBD1. CDR1 is SGDLS and CDR2 is YYNGEE in the germline V gene. This CDR3 has 15 residues. Trimming at V came to 3 bases and at J to 9 bases, leaving 9 bases not matched to a gene. CDR3 amino acids: CASSDRQGGGSPLHF. As DNA, the CDR3 is TGTGCCAGCAGCGACAGACAGGGTGGGGGTTCACCCCTCCACTTT. The entire variable domain, with the rest obtained from reference TRBV9 and TRBJ1-6, is as follows: DSGVTQTPKHLITATGQRVTLRCSPRSGDLSVYWYQQSLDQGLQFLIQYYNGEERAKGNILERFSAQQFPDLHSELNLSSLELGDSALYFCASSDRQGGGSPLHFGNGTRLTVT.

This clone was recorded only once. This chain connects TRBV14 to TRBJ2-7, with 10 bases matching TRBD2. Losses at the gene ends were 2 bases for V and 9 bases for J; bases not matched to a gene: 10. There are 15 residues in the CDR3. Germline lookup yields CDR1 SGHDN and CDR2 FVKESK. The CDR3 protein is CASSQRGSPSGGQYF. CDR3 coding DNA: TGTGCCAGCAGCCAAAGGGGAAGTCCTAGCGGGGGGCAGTACTTC.

The J gene is TRBJ1-6, the V gene TRBV19, with 7 bases fitting TRBD1. Germline lookup yields CDR1 LNHDA and CDR2 SQIVND (reference sequence). The CDR3 has 15 amino acids. Trimming removed 9 bases from V and 6 bases from J; junction bases left unmatched: 11. CDR3: CASRRDRDGNSPLHF. The CDR3 nucleotides are TGTGCCAGCCGGAGAGACAGGGACGGTAATTCACCCCTCCACTTT. Full variable domain (rest looked up from reference TRBV19 and TRBJ1-6): DGGITQSPKYLFRKEGQNVTLSCEQNLNHDAMYWYRQDPGQGLRLIYYSQIVNDFQKGDIAEGYSVSREKKESFPLTVTSAQKNPTAFYLCASRRDRDGNSPLHFGNGTRLTVT.

The gene calls are TRBV6-5 and TRBJ2-5, with D perhaps matching TRBD2 (5 bases). This CDR3 has 13 amino acids. The V end lost 5 bases, the J end lost 4 bases, and 11 bases lay between the germline ends. CDR1 and CDR2 (germline): MNHEY, SVGAGI. CDR3 bases: TGTGCCAGCAGTCGAGCGGATGGAGAGACCCAGTACTTC. This sequence encodes CASSRADGETQYF.

The chain is built from TRBV5-5 and TRBJ2-3; D is unclear. The germline V gene has CDR1 SGHKS and CDR2 YYEKEE (reference sequence). This CDR3 region has 14 residues. V dropped 2 bases and J dropped 1 base, with 8 bases sitting between them. The CDR3 nucleotides read TGTGCCAGCAGCTTCGGGTACGGCACAGATACGCAGTATTTT. The encoded protein is CASSFGYGTDTQYF.

The chain links TRBV3-1 (or the pseudogene TRBV3-2) to TRBJ2-3, with D unresolved. This CDR3 is 14 amino acids long. The V end lost 0 bases, the J end lost 4 bases, and 8 bases lay between the germline ends. The germline V gene has CDR1 LGHDT and CDR2 YNNKEL (reference sequence). The CDR3 loop is CASSQDSYSDTQYF. The CDR3 nucleotides are TGTGCCAGCAGCCAAGATAGTTATTCAGATACGCAGTATTTT.

This chain uses TRBV7-9 with TRBJ2-3; 8 positions agree with TRBD2. Germline V gene lookup returns CDR1 SEHNR and CDR2 FQNEAQ (reference sequence). Trimming removed 5 bases from V and 2 bases from J; junction bases left unmatched: 3. This CDR3 comprises 14 residues. The chain's CDR3 is CASSPGGTTDTQYF. The CDR3 DNA reads TGTGCCAGCAGCCCGGGGGGGACCACAGATACGCAGTATTTT.

This chain connects TRBV5-6 to TRBJ1-2, with 9 bases lining up with TRBD1. CDR3 length: 16 amino acids. In germline, CDR1 is SGHDT, CDR2 YYEEEE. The J segment lost 4 bases and the V segment lost 4 bases, leaving 11 bases of the junction unmatched. The CDR3 coding sequence is TGTGCCAGCAGCCGAATTGAAGGGACAGGGCCCTATGGCTACACCTTC. It encodes CASSRIEGTGPYGYTF.

This clone was observed a handful of times. The chain has TRBV18 and TRBJ2-2; D perhaps matches TRBD1 (5 bases). The CDR3 is made up of 15 amino acids. Germline V gives CDR1 KGHSH, CDR2 LQKENI. Trimming removed 0 bases from V and 5 bases from J, with 10 bases in between. The CDR3 loop is CASSPPQGSTGELFF. For the CDR3, the DNA is TGTGCCAGCTCACCACCCCAGGGTTCTACCGGGGAGCTGTTTTTT.

The chain uses TRBV5-1 and TRBJ2-1, with D perhaps matching TRBD2 (6 bases). There are 14 residues in the CDR3. V was trimmed by 4 bases and J by 2 bases, leaving 10 bases between them. The germline gives CDR1 SGHRS, CDR2 YFSETQ. Here the CDR3 reads CASSPEGPYNEQFF. The CDR3 DNA reads as TGCGCCAGCAGCCCGGAGGGACCCTACAATGAGCAGTTCTTC.

This clone was seen just once. V gene TRBV14 combines with J gene TRBJ2-5; no reliable D call. Germline V gives CDR1 SGHDN, CDR2 FVKESK. V was cut by 4 bases and J by 0 bases, with 9 bases left in between. This CDR3 comprises 14 residues. CDR3 coding DNA: TGTGCCAGCAGCCCTATATCCCACCAAGAGACCCAGTACTTC. Its protein product is CASSPISHQETQYF. The full variable domain, rest sourced from reference TRBV14 and TRBJ2-5, is EAGVTQFPSHSVIEKGQTVTLRCDPISGHDNLYWYRRVMGKEIKFLLHFVKESKQDESGMPNNRFLAERTGGTYSTLKVQPAELEDSGVYFCASSPISHQETQYFGPGTRLLVL.

J is TRBJ2-3 and V is TRBV28, with D tentatively TRBD2 (6 bases). The CDR3 runs to 15 residues. Germline values: CDR1 MDHEN, CDR2 SYDVKM. V was trimmed by 7 bases and J by 2 bases, leaving 16 bases between them. The CDR3 sequence: CASTSRRETTDTQYF. The CDR3 DNA follows: TGTGCCAGCACCTCCCGCCGGGAGACCACAGATACGCAGTATTTT. Filled out from reference TRBV28 and TRBJ2-3, the complete variable domain reads DVKVTQSSRYLVKRTGEKVFLECVQDMDHENMFWYRQDPGLGLRLIYFSYDVKMKEKGDIPEGYSVSREKKERFSLILESASTNQTSMYLCASTSRRETTDTQYFGPGTRLTVL.

The chain is built from TRBV5-1 and TRBJ1-6, with 7 nucleotides matching TRBD1. V shed 4 bases and J 4 bases; nucleotides not matched to a gene: 5. The CDR3 spans 15 residues. From germline, CDR1 is SGHRS and CDR2 YFSETQ. CDR3 in DNA: TGCGCCAGCAGCCCCTCGGGACAGTATAATTCACCCCTCCACTTT. It encodes CASSPSGQYNSPLHF.

This chain joins TRBV9 and TRBJ2-6; tentatively, D is TRBD2 (5 bases). V was shortened by 0 bases and J by 10 bases, with 14 bases between the two germline ends. The CDR3 has 15 residues. The germline CDR1 and CDR2 sequences are SGDLS and YYNGEE. CDR3 loop: CASSVEPRGANVLTF. The DNA for the CDR3 is TGTGCCAGCAGCGTAGAGCCCCGGGGTGCGAACGTCCTGACTTTC.

The rearrangement uses TRBV11-2 and TRBJ1-2, with D tentatively TRBD1 (5 bases). Deletions cut 1 base from V and 5 bases from J, with 14 bases between. CDR3 length: 15 amino acids. Germline CDR1 reads SGHAT; CDR2 reads FQNNGV. CDR3: CASSLVFQGSYGYTF. The CDR3, as DNA: TGTGCCAGCAGCTTAGTTTTTCAGGGATCGTATGGCTACACCTTC.

The gene calls are TRBV6-2 or TRBV6-3 and TRBJ1-6; D remains ambiguous. The germline V gene has CDR1 MNHEY and CDR2 SVGEGT. The CDR3 is 15 amino acids. The V end was cut by 6 bases, the J end by 7 bases, with 16 bases between. DNA for the CDR3: TGTGCCAGCAGCTCAGACGGGATGAGCAATTCACCCCTCCACTTT. It specifies CASSSDGMSNSPLHF.

The V gene is TRBV7-8, the J gene TRBJ1-1; TRBD1 is a possible D gene (5 bases). Trimming pared 2 bases from V and 1 base from J, leaving 11 bases between. Germline V gene sequence: CDR1 SGHVS, CDR2 FQNEAQ. This CDR3 comprises 15 residues. CDR3 bases: TGTGCCAGCAGCTTACAAGGCGGGGGGAACACTGAAGCTTTCTTT. Translation gives CASSLQGGGNTEAFF.